The rows below give T cell receptor beta chains drawn from one sample of a study of blood T cell repertoires in COVID-19. The assay was immunoSEQ multiplex PCR, and TCRdb's table has in-frame clones only and misses some. The table includes approximately 88,000 clones, about 78% detected once. Sequencing was carried out using peripheral blood. These receptor sequences come from a man in his forties or fifties who had recovered from COVID-19. CDR3s include the opening cysteine and the closing phenylalanine or tryptophan. Each record gives: V gene, J gene, D gene, clone size, CDR3 protein, CDR3 DNA. D genes are given only for firm matches. Size is stated for part of the rows, as once, few or many counts, or as a class when the clone is expanded.

TRBV19	TRBJ1-4	TRBD1	few	CASSGDRGSRVKLFF	TGTGCCAGTAGTGGAGACAGGGGAAGTCGAGTAAAACTGTTTTTT
TRBV6-5	TRBJ2-7	.	.	CASSLRQGNEQYF	TGTGCCAGCAGTTTAAGGCAGGGGAACGAGCAGTACTTC
TRBV3-1/TRBV3-2	TRBJ2-7	TRBD1	.	CASSQAGTGFWQYF	TGTGCCAGCAGCCAAGCCGGGACAGGGTTTTGGCAGTACTTC
TRBV6-6	TRBJ1-4	.	.	CASSYGGANEKLFF	TGTGCCAGCAGTTATGGGGGGGCTAATGAAAAACTGTTTTTT
TRBV13	TRBJ2-1	.	.	CASSPGTSYNEQFF	TGTGCCAGCAGCCCAGGGACAAGTTACAATGAGCAGTTCTTC
TRBV7-2	TRBJ1-2	TRBD1	.	CASSAPRTGWGYTF	TGTGCCAGCAGCGCGCCCCGGACAGGTTGGGGCTACACCTTC
TRBV5-1	TRBJ2-7	.	.	CASSSGPQGRGGFYEQYF	TGCGCCAGCTCCTCGGGCCCCCAGGGAAGAGGGGGTTTCTACGAGCAGTACTTC
TRBV5-8	TRBJ1-2	.	once	CASSVVLGASSNYGYTF	TGTGCCAGCAGTGTGGTGCTCGGTGCGTCCTCTAACTATGGCTACACCTTC
TRBV6-6	TRBJ2-5	TRBD1	.	CASSSGTGARETQYF	TGTGCCAGCAGTTCCGGGACAGGGGCGAGGGAGACCCAGTACTTC
TRBV9	TRBJ2-7	.	.	CASSVAPGINEQYF	TGTGCCAGCAGCGTAGCACCAGGGATCAACGAGCAGTACTTC
TRBV23-1	TRBJ2-5	.	.	CASSQFHIGVQETQYF	TGCGCCAGCAGTCAGTTTCACATCGGGGTTCAAGAGACCCAGTACTTC
TRBV19	TRBJ2-2	TRBD2	.	CASLLAGDGGELFF	TGTGCCAGCCTACTAGCGGGAGACGGCGGGGAGCTGTTTTTT
TRBV7-9	TRBJ1-4	TRBD1	.	CASSLGTANEKLFF	TGTGCCAGCAGCCTGGGGACAGCGAATGAAAAACTGTTTTTT
TRBV5-6	TRBJ1-1	.	.	CASTPGGPSTEAFF	TGTGCCAGCACCCCCGGGGGGCCGAGCACTGAAGCTTTCTTT
TRBV3-1/TRBV3-2	TRBJ2-1	.	.	CASSLLGAYNEQFF	TGTGCCAGCAGCCTCCTCGGTGCCTACAATGAGCAGTTCTTC
TRBV6-1	TRBJ1-5	TRBD1	.	CASSESQGAQGQPQHF	TGTGCCAGCAGTGAATCGCAGGGGGCGCAAGGTCAGCCCCAGCATTTT
TRBV27	TRBJ2-3	.	.	CASSLTGTDTQYF	TGTGCCAGCAGTTTAACAGGCACAGATACGCAGTATTTT
TRBV28	TRBJ1-5	.	.	CASSPGGGGNQPQHF	TGTGCCAGCAGTCCGGGGGGAGGGGGCAATCAGCCCCAGCATTTT
TRBV5-4	TRBJ2-1	TRBD2	once	CASSLVGGGAPYNEQFF	TGTGCCAGCAGCTTGGTGGGCGGGGGGGCGCCGTACAATGAGCAGTTCTTC
TRBV21-1	TRBJ1-1	.	.	CASSTRDGLRDTEAFF	TGTGCCAGCAGCACCCGCGACGGGTTACGGGACACTGAAGCTTTCTTT
TRBV29-1	TRBJ2-1	TRBD1	few	CSVEGGTGEYAEQFF	TGCAGCGTTGAAGGGGGGACAGGGGAGTATGCTGAGCAGTTCTTC
TRBV9	TRBJ2-4	.	.	CASSVDPVAKNIQYF	TGTGCCAGCAGCGTAGACCCGGTAGCCAAAAACATTCAGTACTTC
TRBV3-1/TRBV3-2	TRBJ1-1	.	few	CASSHTDNTEAFF	TGTGCCAGCAGCCATACAGACAACACTGAAGCTTTCTTT
TRBV7-9	TRBJ1-2	.	.	CASSSEGGYGYTF	TGTGCCAGCAGCTCCGAGGGCGGCTATGGCTACACCTTC
TRBV27	TRBJ2-3	TRBD2	.	CASIGLAGGSTDTQYF	TGTGCCAGCATCGGACTAGCGGGGGGTAGCACAGATACGCAGTATTTT
TRBV28	TRBJ2-5	.	.	CASRATNQETQYF	TGTGCCAGCAGGGCGACTAATCAAGAGACCCAGTACTTC